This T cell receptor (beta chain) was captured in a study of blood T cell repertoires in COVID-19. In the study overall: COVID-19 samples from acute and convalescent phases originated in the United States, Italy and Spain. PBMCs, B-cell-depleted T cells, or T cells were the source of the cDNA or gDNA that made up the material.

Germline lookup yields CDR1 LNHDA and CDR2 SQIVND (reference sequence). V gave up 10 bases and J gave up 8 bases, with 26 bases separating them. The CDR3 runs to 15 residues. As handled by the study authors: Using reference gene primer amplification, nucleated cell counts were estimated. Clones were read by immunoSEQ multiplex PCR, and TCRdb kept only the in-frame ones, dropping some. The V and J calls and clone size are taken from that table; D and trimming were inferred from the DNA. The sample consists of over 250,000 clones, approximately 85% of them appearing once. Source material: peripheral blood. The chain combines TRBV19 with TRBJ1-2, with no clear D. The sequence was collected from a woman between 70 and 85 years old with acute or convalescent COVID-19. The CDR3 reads CATLNPGSNLRGYTF. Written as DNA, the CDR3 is TGTGCCACCCTTAACCCAGGATCCAACCTCCGGGGCTACACCTTC.